Shown below are 17 T cell receptor beta chains from a single sample sequenced in a study of T cell responses to AZD1222 COVID-19 vaccine. TCRdb's copy holds only in-frame clones and misses some; the assay was immunoSEQ multiplex PCR. The sample contains fewer than 110,000 clones, 88% of which appear only once. The starting material was peripheral blood, obtained on day 0 of AZD1222 vaccination. The receptor source for this set is an adult in good health.

V is TRBV18 and J is TRBJ2-5; 9 positions agree with TRBD2. V was clipped by 3 bases and J by 3 bases; unmatched bases: 8. Germline V gives CDR1 KGHSH, CDR2 LQKENI. The CDR3 is made up of 16 amino acids. CDR3: CASSPAIAGEKETQYF. The CDR3 nucleotides read TGTGCCAGCTCACCGGCAATAGCGGGAGAGAAAGAGACCCAGTACTTC.

The chain is built from TRBV6-2 or TRBV6-3 and TRBJ2-7; TRBD2 agrees at 12 bases. CDR3 length equals 14 residues. Germline values: CDR1 MNHEY, CDR2 SVGEGT. Trimming at V came to 6 bases and at J to 5 bases, leaving 5 bases not matched to a gene. The CDR3 DNA sequence: TGTGCCAGCAGCCTAGCGGGGGGGAAAAACGAGCAGTACTTC. Amino acids: CASSLAGGKNEQYF.

The chain has TRBV9 and TRBJ1-2; D perhaps matches TRBD1 (5 bases). This CDR3 contains 14 residues. The germline CDR1 and CDR2 sequences are SGDLS and YYNGEE. V lost 0 bases and J lost 6, with 12 bases in between. Here the CDR3 reads CASSVAGGRDGYTF. DNA for the CDR3: TGTGCCAGCAGCGTAGCCGGGGGAAGGGATGGCTACACCTTC.

The chain employs TRBV30 and TRBJ1-2; no clear D gene. Germline V CDR1 and CDR2: GTSNPN, SVGIG (reference sequence). This CDR3 comprises 11 residues. Trimming pared 1 base from V and 8 bases from J, leaving 8 bases between. This CDR3 reads CAWSDSLGYTF. For the CDR3, the DNA is TGTGCCTGGAGTGACAGCTTGGGCTACACCTTC.

The J gene is TRBJ1-2, the V gene TRBV18; 8 bases fit TRBD1. Germline V gene sequence: CDR1 KGHSH, CDR2 LQKENI. The CDR3 is made up of 15 amino acids. The ends lost 2 bases at V and 4 bases at J; junction bases unmatched: 6. As DNA, the CDR3 is TGTGCCAGCTCACCAGGACAGGGACCCCTCTATGGCTACACCTTC. Encoded protein: CASSPGQGPLYGYTF.

V is TRBV12-5 and J is TRBJ2-3; tentatively, D is TRBD2 (6 bases). The CDR3 has 14 amino acids. V lost 1 base and J lost 1, with 6 bases in between. The germline V gene has CDR1 LGHNT and CDR2 FRNRAP. CDR3 region: CASGLAGGTDTQYF. CDR3 nucleotides: TGTGCTAGTGGTTTGGCGGGGGGCACAGATACGCAGTATTTT.

This chain connects TRBV29-1 to TRBJ1-2; 7 bases are shared with TRBD1. The CDR3 covers 12 residues. The junction had 5 bases not matched to a gene; V was cut back by 4 bases and J by 6 bases. Germline V gene lookup returns CDR1 SQVTM and CDR2 ANQGSEA. CDR3 region: CSVVGTVNGYTF. The CDR3 bases are TGCAGCGTTGTCGGGACAGTGAATGGCTACACCTTC.

The genes are TRBV24-1 and TRBJ2-1, with D tentatively TRBD1 or TRBD2 (6 bases each). CDR1 and CDR2 (germline): KGHDR, SFDVKD. Trimming removed 1 base at V and 5 bases at J, with 11 bases between. The CDR3 has 15 residues. The CDR3 DNA is TGTGCCACCAGTGATTTAGGGGGGAGACACAATGAGCAGTTCTTC. Translating it yields CATSDLGGRHNEQFF.

The chain combines TRBV18 with TRBJ1-1; 7 nucleotides agree with TRBD1. The V and J ends lost 3 bases and 1 base, in that order; junction bases with no gene match: 2. Germline V gene data show CDR1 as KGHSH and CDR2 as LQKENI. This CDR3 comprises 14 residues. The CDR3 DNA sequence: TGTGCCAGCTCACCGGGACAGACGAACACTGAAGCTTTCTTT. Protein: CASSPGQTNTEAFF. Full variable domain (missing parts from reference TRBV18 and TRBJ1-1): NAGVMQNPRHLVRRRGQEARLRCSPMKGHSHVYWYRQLPEEGLKFMVYLQKENIIDESGMPKERFSAEFPKEGPSILRIQQVVRGDSAAYFCASSPGQTNTEAFFGQGTRLTVV.

The chain joins TRBV7-6 to TRBJ2-1; 8 bases are shared with TRBD1. The V and J ends lost 5 bases and 2 bases, in that order; junction bases with no gene match: 5. Germline V gene lookup returns CDR1 SGHVS and CDR2 FNYEAQ. The CDR3 is 15 amino acids. CDR3 nucleotide sequence: TGTGCCAGCAGCCCCGGACAGGGTCCCTACAATGAGCAGTTCTTC. Its protein product is CASSPGQGPYNEQFF.

This chain uses TRBV6-5 with TRBJ1-4; D is unclear. This CDR3 is 12 amino acids long. Germline CDR1 MNHEY, CDR2 SVGAGI. The V and J ends lost 5 bases and 6 bases respectively, with 7 bases between them. The CDR3 DNA sequence: TGTGCCAGCAGTAGAACAGATGAAAAACTGTTTTTT. Residues: CASSRTDEKLFF.

The chain is built from TRBV21-1 and TRBJ1-5. TRBV21-1 is reported as a pseudogene. The CDR3 runs 15 residues. The CDR3 DNA reads TGTGCCAGCAGGGGGGGCGACGAGAGCAATCAGCCCCAGCATTTT. Translated, it gives CASRGGDESNQPQHF.

The chain links TRBV5-1 to TRBJ2-7; tentative D call: TRBD1 (5 bases). Between the trimmed V and J ends, which lost 1 base and 0 bases, there was a span of 20 bases. Germline CDR1 reads SGHRS; CDR2 reads YFSETQ. CDR3 length: 18 amino acids. CDR3 amino acids: CASSLFYSGRVISYEQYF. The CDR3 DNA follows: TGCGCCAGCAGCTTGTTCTATTCGGGCAGGGTGATCTCCTACGAGCAGTACTTC.

The rearrangement uses TRBV27 and TRBJ2-3, with D possibly TRBD2 on 6 matching bases. Germline V lookup: CDR1 MNHEY, CDR2 SMNVEV (reference sequence). V was pared by 3 bases and J by 5 bases, with 18 bases between. This CDR3 region has 16 residues. The CDR3 spells CASSFIRDSKQDTQYF. CDR3 coding DNA: TGTGCCAGCAGTTTCATCCGGGACTCTAAGCAAGATACGCAGTATTTT.

The V and J genes are TRBV5-5 and TRBJ1-2, with D unclear. The germline V and J ends were trimmed by 4 bases and 8 bases, with 9 bases remaining between them. Germline V gene lookup returns CDR1 SGHKS and CDR2 YYEKEE (reference sequence). The CDR3 length is 11 residues. The CDR3: CASSTDGGYTF. The CDR3 region has the DNA TGTGCCAGCAGCACCGACGGAGGCTACACCTTC. The whole variable domain, filled in from reference TRBV5-5 and TRBJ1-2, reads DAGVTQSPTHLIKTRGQQVTLRCSPISGHKSVSWYQQVLGQGPQFIFQYYEKEERGRGNFPDRFSARQFPNYSSELNVNALLLGDSALYLCASSTDGGYTFGSGTRLTVV.

The CDR3 reads CASSLEGGGYTF. In nucleotides, the CDR3 is TGTGCCAGCAGTTTAGAAGGAGGTGGCTACACCTTC. J is TRBJ1-2 and V is TRBV12-3 or TRBV12-4; D not certain. The V end lost 1 base, the J end lost 7 bases, and 7 bases lay between the germline ends. CDR3 length equals 12 residues.

This clone was counted only a few times. The chain is built from TRBV5-4 and TRBJ1-2; D may be TRBD1 (6 bases). The CDR3 extends over 14 amino acids. V lost 0 bases and J 8 bases, leaving 14 bases between the germline ends. Per the germline V gene, CDR1 is SGHNT and CDR2 is YYREEE (reference sequence). The CDR3 coding sequence is TGTGCCAGCAGCTTGGTGACAGGATTCGGAGGCTACACCTTC. Protein: CASSLVTGFGGYTF.